This TCR beta chain was found in a study of blood T cell repertoires in COVID-19. Across the study: The cDNA or gDNA used as material had been derived from T cells, B-cell-depleted T cells, or PBMCs.

Study processing details: Reference gene primer amplification yielded estimated nucleated cell counts. The data were produced by immunoSEQ multiplex PCR, yet TCRdb's version contains in-frame clones alone and is incomplete. V and J calls and clone size come straight from that table; D and trimming were deduced from the DNA. The sample consists of 70,000 to 95,000 clones, 80% to 90% of them appearing once. V was cut by 6 bases and J by 0 bases, with 14 bases left in between. Germline V gives CDR1 LNHDA, CDR2 SQIVND (reference sequence). This CDR3 has 15 residues. The receptor was isolated from a man in his fifties with active COVID-19. The sample comprised peripheral blood. The chain combines TRBV19 with TRBJ1-1; possibly TRBD1 for D (6 bases). The chain's CDR3 is CASRNTGLVNTEAFF. CDR3 nucleotides: TGTGCCAGTAGGAACACAGGGCTCGTGAACACTGAAGCTTTCTTT.